These T cell receptor beta chains were read from a single sample in a study of blood T cell repertoires in COVID-19. The table came from immunoSEQ multiplex PCR; TCRdb's copy has only in-frame clones and leaves some out. The sample shows 230,000 or so clones, 70% to 90% of them seen only once. Sequencing was performed on PBMCs or T cells enriched from blood (not recorded which). These receptors all come from a woman aged 45-60 years with acute COVID-19. The CDR3 runs from the conserved cysteine through the conserved F or W. A D gene is named only where the DNA matches it firmly. Size tells how often a clone was seen (once, few, many) or the class of an expanded clone, and some rows leave it out.

d_call | j_call | v_call | clone_size | cdr3_aa | cdr3_nt
NA | TRBJ2-5 | TRBV5-4 | once | CASSRRTGVLVETQYF | TGTGCCAGCAGCCGAAGGACGGGAGTTCTGGTGGAGACCCAGTACTTC
TRBD2 | TRBJ2-1 | TRBV4-3 | NA | CASSQDLLAASYNEQFF | TGCGCCAGCAGCCAAGATTTACTAGCGGCATCCTACAATGAGCAGTTCTTC
NA | TRBJ2-7 | TRBV18 | NA | CASSPPAGAESSSYEQYF | TGTGCCAGCTCACCACCGGCAGGGGCGGAATCTTCTTCCTACGAGCAGTACTTC
NA | TRBJ1-6 | TRBV4-1 | NA | CASSHWEPSRTNSPLHF | TGCGCCAGCAGCCACTGGGAGCCGTCTAGGACTAATTCACCCCTCCACTTT
NA | TRBJ1-1 | TRBV9 | NA | CASSDRPDTEAFF | TGTGCCAGCAGCGACAGACCAGACACTGAAGCTTTCTTT
TRBD2 | TRBJ2-7 | TRBV7-9 | NA | CASSSAGLAGSHF | TGTGCCAGCAGCTCTGCCGGACTAGCGGGTTCCCACTTC
TRBD1 | TRBJ1-6 | TRBV2 | NA | CASSLQGYSPLHF | TGTGCCAGCAGTCTACAGGGGTATTCACCCCTCCACTTT
TRBD1 | TRBJ2-1 | TRBV5-8 | NA | CASSLDREGIYNEQFF | TGTGCCAGCAGTTTGGACAGGGAAGGGATATACAATGAGCAGTTCTTC
NA | TRBJ1-5 | TRBV4-1 | NA | CASSTQIYSNQPQHF | TGCGCCAGCAGCACACAGATCTATAGCAATCAGCCCCAGCATTTT
TRBD2 | TRBJ2-3 | TRBV9 | NA | CASNGEGLSTDTQYF | TGTGCCAGCAACGGGGAGGGCCTTAGCACAGATACGCAGTATTTT
TRBD2 | TRBJ2-3 | TRBV7-2 | NA | CASSLKSVGGADTQYF | TGTGCCAGCAGCTTAAAGTCTGTGGGAGGGGCAGATACGCAGTATTTT
NA | TRBJ1-1 | TRBV28 | NA | CASSSREGAFF | TGTGCCAGCAGTTCCAGGGAGGGGGCTTTCTTT
NA | TRBJ1-5 | TRBV19 | NA | CASSIVGRAAQHF | TGTGCCAGTAGTATAGTCGGAAGAGCGGCCCAGCATTTT
TRBD1 | TRBJ2-1 | TRBV7-3 | NA | CASSLMGQKNEQFF | TGTGCCAGCAGCTTAATGGGACAGAAAAATGAGCAGTTCTTC
NA | TRBJ2-5 | TRBV5-4 | NA | CASSASRPPETQYF | TGTGCCAGCAGCGCCTCCAGGCCACCAGAGACCCAGTACTTC
TRBD1 | TRBJ2-7 | TRBV19 | NA | CASSRDRVGYEQYF | TGTGCCAGCAGTCGCGACAGGGTGGGCTACGAGCAGTACTTC
TRBD2 | TRBJ2-7 | TRBV7-3 | few | CASSFGTSGGYEQYF | TGTGCCAGCAGCTTCGGGACTAGCGGAGGCTACGAGCAGTACTTC
NA | TRBJ2-2 | TRBV28 | NA | CASSPHGERAGELFF | TGTGCCAGCAGCCCGCATGGGGAGAGGGCCGGGGAGCTGTTTTTT
TRBD2 | TRBJ2-7 | TRBV10-1 | NA | CASSSGLDRSYEQYF | TGCGCCAGCAGTTCCGGACTAGATCGGTCCTACGAGCAGTACTTC
NA | TRBJ1-2 | TRBV29-1 | once | CSVRKSNGDYYGYTF | TGCAGCGTTCGAAAGTCGAACGGGGATTACTATGGCTACACCTTC
NA | TRBJ2-1 | TRBV27 | once | CASSLSPGSSYNEQFF | TGTGCCAGCAGTTTATCGCCCGGGAGCTCCTACAATGAGCAGTTCTTC
NA | TRBJ1-1 | TRBV12-3/TRBV12-4 | NA | CASSLGRGWAFF | TGTGCCAGCAGTTTAGGGAGGGGTTGGGCTTTCTTT